This TCR beta chain was observed in a study of control samples from healthy donors and cancer patients. Method: immunoSEQ multiplex PCR; TCRdb's copy keeps in-frame clones and lacks some. Seen here are around 140,000 clones, 93% observed once, and the top ten hold under 7%. This sequence was found in a man aged 18 to 29 in good health. The source material was blood.

Written as DNA, the CDR3 is TGTGCCAGCAGCTTCCTGGGACAGGGGACAGATACGCAGTATTTT. This gives the protein CASSFLGQGTDTQYF. The rearrangement uses TRBV5-8 and TRBJ2-3; TRBD1 matches 10 bases. The CDR3 has 15 amino acids. Germline CDR1 SGHTS, CDR2 YDEGEE. Losses at the gene ends were 2 bases for V and 3 bases for J; bases not matched to a gene: 3.